This entry is about one T cell receptor beta chain. Its antigen remains unknown. These data originate in a study of cytomegalovirus exposure and HLA in healthy donors. Study-wide findings and caveats: Later analysis suggested most CMV-associated TCR beta chains were HLA-restricted.

From germline, CDR1 is LNHNV and CDR2 YYDKDF (reference sequence). V shed 1 base, J shed 3 bases, and the junction held 9 bases outside the gene matches. This CDR3 has 17 amino acids. With 60 Vbeta and 13 Jbeta primers, the PCR was carried out. The method was immunoSEQ multiplex PCR; TCRdb's version includes in-frame clones alone and lacks a portion of them. The sample contains 150,000 to 200,000 clones, approximately 71% of which appear only once. The sequence came from a woman between 18 and 30 years old in good health and CMV-seropositive. The sequenced sample consisted of PBMCs. This chain links TRBV15 with TRBJ2-3; 8 bases map to TRBD2. CDR3 in DNA: TGTGCCACCAGCAGAGTCAGAGCGGGGGCCAGAACAGATACGCAGTATTTT. This gives the protein CATSRVRAGARTDTQYF. Drawing the rest from reference TRBV15 and TRBJ2-3, the complete variable domain is DAMVIQNPRYQVTQFGKPVTLSCSQTLNHNVMYWYQQKSSQAPKLLFHYYDKDFNNEADTPDNFQSRRPNTSFCFLDIRSPGLGDTAMYLCATSRVRAGARTDTQYFGPGTRLTVL.